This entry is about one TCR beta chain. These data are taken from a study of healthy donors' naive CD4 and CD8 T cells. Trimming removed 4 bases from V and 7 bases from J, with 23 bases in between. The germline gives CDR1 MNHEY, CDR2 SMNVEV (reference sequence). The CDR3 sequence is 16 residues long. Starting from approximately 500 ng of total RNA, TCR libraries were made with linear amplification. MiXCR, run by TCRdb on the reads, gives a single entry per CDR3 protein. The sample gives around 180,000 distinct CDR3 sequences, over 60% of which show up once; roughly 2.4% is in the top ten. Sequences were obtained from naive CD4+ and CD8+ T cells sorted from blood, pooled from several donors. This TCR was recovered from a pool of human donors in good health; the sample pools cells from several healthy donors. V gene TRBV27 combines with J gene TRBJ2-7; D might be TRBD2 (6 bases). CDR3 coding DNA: TGTGCCAGCAGTTCACCGACGGGAGCAGTGGCCCTGGAGCAGTACTTC. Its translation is CASSSPTGAVALEQYF.